The source of this T cell receptor (beta chain) is a study of tumor-infiltrating lymphocytes in primary liver carcinoma. Germline V gene sequence: CDR1 DFQATT, CDR2 SNEGSKA (reference sequence). The CDR3 covers 17 residues. Synthesis of TCR beta cDNA was carried out from around 540 ng total RNA with a constant-region primer. Libraries covering TCR beta were generated through three nested multiplex PCR rounds (using a slightly modified ARM-PCR). Use of TRBV1-TRBV30 forward primers with a C-beta reverse primer characterized the first two PCR rounds, which lasted about 10 cycles each. TCRdb re-derived calls from the multiplex PCR reads in MiXCR, one entry per CDR3 protein. The data contain roughly 20,000 distinct CDR3 sequences, approximately 79% of them seen just once; the ten biggest clones take up 40%. In regard to this clonotype: The junction departs from germline at one end; a sequencing error may be responsible.

Bulk tissue was left unsorted, and RNA and DNA were co-extracted from about 20-30 mg of it. Among the patients, all had chronic HBV infection and none had been treated. There were five separate regions sampled from each tumor. The sequenced sample consisted of liver tumor tissue from sampling region 4. Subset described: tumor region T4, right-lateral pole. The genes are TRBV20-1 and TRBJ2-1; 9 bases are a match to TRBD2. The sequence came from a woman in her twenties or thirties with primary liver carcinoma and hepatitis B virus infection. CDR3 nucleotide sequence: TGCAGTGCTAGAGACTCCCGGTGGACTAGCGTGAGCTATGATCAGTTCTTC. Translating gives CSARDSRWTSVSYDQFF.